What follows is one T cell receptor beta chain and its context. Its antigen is unknown. The data are from a study of T cell responses to AZD1222 COVID-19 vaccine. Sequenced by immunoSEQ multiplex PCR; TCRdb stores in-frame clones only, minus some. The table shows 200,000 to 250,000 clones, with about 94% occurring only once. Regarding the study as a whole: Females outnumbered males among donors, who were mostly white British; clonal diversity was possibly underestimated.

The clonotype originates from an adult who received the MenACWY meningococcal vaccine as a control. The material sequenced was peripheral blood, taken 28 days after the second dose of the MenACWY control vaccine.

Here the CDR3 reads CASSPIGQGDEQFF. The CDR3 nucleotides read TGTGCCAGCAGTCCTATCGGACAGGGCGATGAGCAGTTCTTC. The V call is TRBV28, the J call TRBJ2-1; 8 bases agree with TRBD1. CDR1 is MDHEN, CDR2 SYDVKM, per germline. The V and J ends lost 5 bases and 8 bases, in that order; junction bases with no gene match: 8. The CDR3 runs to 14 residues.